Listed below are T cell receptor beta chains from one sample, sequenced in a study of CD8+CD57+ T cells in acquired aplastic anemia. TCRdb ran MiXCR on the reads and lists one entry per CDR3 protein. The profile shows around 160,000 distinct CDR3 sequences, less than 60% of them singletons. Sequenced: sorted CD4+, CD8+, or CD8+CD57+ T cells (not recorded which) from PBMCs. The receptors here all came from a human donor with aplastic anemia. Both conserved end residues are trimmed from each CDR3. Only some rows state a clone size, as once, few, many or a class for expanded clones.

V gene,clone size,J gene,CDR3 protein
TRBV5-6,once,TRBJ2-5,ASSLARQGKETQY
TRBV15,many,TRBJ1-4,ATRQDRGPGEKLF
TRBV12-5,NA,TRBJ2-3,ASGLNPQETYTQY
TRBV9,NA,TRBJ2-7,ASTQGAYSYEQY
TRBV19,NA,TRBJ1-1,ASSQPGPNTEAF
TRBV30,NA,TRBJ2-7,AWSVGTGGGYEQY
TRBV4-2,NA,TRBJ2-5,ASSQGASGNFRGGEETQY
TRBV2,NA,TRBJ2-7,ASSHGVSREQY
TRBV10-3,NA,TRBJ2-7,ASTAGTTTYEQY
TRBV7-2,many,TRBJ2-3,ASSPGLAGDTQY
TRBV9,NA,TRBJ2-1,ASSVFSGSSYSEQF
TRBV5-4,NA,TRBJ2-7,SSSLDPRQQY
TRBV30,NA,TRBJ2-1,AWSVQGIDEQF
TRBV10-2,NA,TRBJ1-3,ASSPARGSGTGNTIY
TRBV3-1,many,TRBJ1-5,ASSSSTQGPRH
TRBV20-1,many,TRBJ2-3,SARDTGVKDTQY
TRBV20-1,once,TRBJ2-1,SATVTSANYNEQF
TRBV11-3,NA,TRBJ1-2,ASGRDTLYGYT
TRBV7-6,few,TRBJ2-5,ASSLRAGQETQY
TRBV9,many,TRBJ2-7,ASSVEVGAYEQY
TRBV5-1,many,TRBJ2-3,ASSSLAGGQDTQY
TRBV20-1,many,TRBJ1-1,SAIPGTGEGTEAF
TRBV4-3,many,TRBJ2-3,ASSQDQRGTDTQY
TRBV2,few,TRBJ1-5,ASTPDRGNQPQH
TRBV7-2,many,TRBJ2-7,ASSLVETGVFEQY
TRBV7-9,NA,TRBJ1-1,ASSSASPNTQAF
TRBV7-9,NA,TRBJ2-5,ASSLAGGRRETQY
TRBV2,NA,TRBJ2-3,ASPGQGGEGTQY
TRBV5-4,once,TRBJ1-2,ASSFTGQGRDGYT
TRBV27,many,TRBJ1-2,ASRAGTNYGYT
TRBV11-1,many,TRBJ2-7,ASSSGTSGSYEQY